This T cell receptor beta chain was recorded in a study of blood T cell repertoires in COVID-19. About the study: The samples span acute and convalescent COVID-19 from the United States, Italy and Spain.

Living in under 30 US areas, the participants were between about 18 and 95 years of age. Assignments of participants to cohorts depended upon their own reported clinical history. The recovered donors of Cohort 3 showed two negative PCRs, clearance, or symptom resolution. Repertoires were generated with immunoSEQ multiplex PCR, while TCRdb's copy carries only in-frame clones and drops some. The data show 150,000 to 200,000 clones, over 75% seen once. Sequencing was carried out using PBMCs or T cells enriched from blood (not recorded which). The clonotype was recovered from a young woman who had recovered from COVID-19.

The CDR3 sequence is CASSFGGGEQFF. CDR3 coding DNA: TGTGCCAGCAGCTTTGGAGGTGGCGAGCAGTTCTTC. The V call is TRBV7-9, the J call TRBJ2-1; D is perhaps TRBD2 (5 bases). The CDR3 is 12 amino acids. The ends were cut back, 3 bases at V and 10 bases at J, with 10 bases in the middle. Germline-derived CDR1 and CDR2 are SEHNR and FQNEAQ (reference sequence).